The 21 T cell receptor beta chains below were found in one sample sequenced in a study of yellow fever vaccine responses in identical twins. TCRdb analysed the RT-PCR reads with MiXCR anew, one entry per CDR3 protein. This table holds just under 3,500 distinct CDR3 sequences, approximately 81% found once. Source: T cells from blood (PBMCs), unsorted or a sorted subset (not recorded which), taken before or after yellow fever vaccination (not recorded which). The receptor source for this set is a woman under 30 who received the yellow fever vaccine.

The CDR3 here is CATSPSGRDTYEQYF. DNA for the CDR3: TGTGCCACCAGCCCTTCGGGTCGGGACACCTACGAGCAGTACTTC. V usage is TRBV24-1 and J usage is TRBJ2-7; the D gene is possibly TRBD1 (6 bases). CDR3 length equals 15 residues. CDR1 is KGHDR and CDR2 is SFDVKD in the germline V gene. The germline V and J ends were trimmed by 7 bases and 2 bases, with 17 bases remaining between them.

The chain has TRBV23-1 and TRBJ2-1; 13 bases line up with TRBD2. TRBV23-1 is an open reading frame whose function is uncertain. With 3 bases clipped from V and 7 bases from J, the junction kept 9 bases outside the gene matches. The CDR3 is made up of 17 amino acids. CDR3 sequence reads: CASSHPMGLAGTNEQFF. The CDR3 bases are TGCGCCAGCAGTCACCCGATGGGACTAGCGGGGACAAATGAGCAGTTCTTC.

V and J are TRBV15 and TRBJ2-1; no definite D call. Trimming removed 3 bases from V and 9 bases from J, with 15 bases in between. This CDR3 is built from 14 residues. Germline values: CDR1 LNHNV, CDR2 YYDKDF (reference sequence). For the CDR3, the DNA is TGTGCCACCAGCAGGATACCTTCGACGGGTGAGCAGTTCTTC. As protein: CATSRIPSTGEQFF. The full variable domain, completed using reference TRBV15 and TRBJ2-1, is DAMVIQNPRYQVTQFGKPVTLSCSQTLNHNVMYWYQQKSSQAPKLLFHYYDKDFNNEADTPDNFQSRRPNTSFCFLDIRSPGLGDTAMYLCATSRIPSTGEQFFGPGTRLTVL.

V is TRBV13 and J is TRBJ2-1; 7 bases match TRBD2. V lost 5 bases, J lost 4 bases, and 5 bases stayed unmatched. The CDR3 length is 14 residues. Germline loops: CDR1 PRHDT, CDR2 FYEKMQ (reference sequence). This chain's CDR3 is CASSRSGVYNEQFF. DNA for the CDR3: TGTGCCAGCAGCCGGAGCGGGGTGTACAATGAGCAGTTCTTC.

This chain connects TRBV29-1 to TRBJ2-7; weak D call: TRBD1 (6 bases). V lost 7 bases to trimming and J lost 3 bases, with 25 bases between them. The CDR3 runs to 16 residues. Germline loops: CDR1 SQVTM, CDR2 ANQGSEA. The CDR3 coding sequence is TGCAGCGCCCTACGAGCCTCAGGGGTTTTGGACTACGAGCAGTACTTC. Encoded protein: CSALRASGVLDYEQYF.

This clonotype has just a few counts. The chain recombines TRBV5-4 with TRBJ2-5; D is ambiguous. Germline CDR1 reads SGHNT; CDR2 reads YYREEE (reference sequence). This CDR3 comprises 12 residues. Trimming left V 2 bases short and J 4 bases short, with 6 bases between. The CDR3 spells CASSLEPETQYF. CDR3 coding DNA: TGTGCCAGCAGCTTAGAACCAGAGACCCAGTACTTC.

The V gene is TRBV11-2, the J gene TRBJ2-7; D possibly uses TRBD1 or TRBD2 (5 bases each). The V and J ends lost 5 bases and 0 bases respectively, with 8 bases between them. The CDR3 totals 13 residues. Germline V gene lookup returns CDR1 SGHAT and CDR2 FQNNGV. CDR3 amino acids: CASSGTSSYEQYF. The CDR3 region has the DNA TGTGCCAGCAGCGGGACGAGCTCCTACGAGCAGTACTTC.

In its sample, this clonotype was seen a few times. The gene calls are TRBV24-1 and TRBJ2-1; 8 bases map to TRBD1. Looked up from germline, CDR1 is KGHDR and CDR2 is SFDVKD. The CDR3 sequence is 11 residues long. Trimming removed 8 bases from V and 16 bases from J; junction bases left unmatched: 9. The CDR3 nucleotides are TGTGCCACCAAATTAGGACAGGGAGTTTTCTTC. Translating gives CATKLGQGVFF.

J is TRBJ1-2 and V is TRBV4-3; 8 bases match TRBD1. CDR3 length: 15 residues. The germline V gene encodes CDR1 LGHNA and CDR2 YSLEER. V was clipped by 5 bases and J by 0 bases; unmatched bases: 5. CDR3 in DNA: TGCGCCAGCAGCGCACAGGGGGTAGCTAACTATGGCTACACCTTC. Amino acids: CASSAQGVANYGYTF.

The CDR3 loop is CASSWGTGGSSPLHF. DNA of the CDR3: TGCGCCAGCAGCTGGGGGACAGGGGGCAGTTCACCCCTCCACTTT. The chain couples TRBV5-1 to TRBJ1-6; 12 bases align to TRBD1. V was pared by 3 bases and J by 9 bases, with 4 bases of the junction left unmatched. The CDR3 consists of 15 residues. CDR1 SGHRS and CDR2 YFSETQ come from the germline V gene.

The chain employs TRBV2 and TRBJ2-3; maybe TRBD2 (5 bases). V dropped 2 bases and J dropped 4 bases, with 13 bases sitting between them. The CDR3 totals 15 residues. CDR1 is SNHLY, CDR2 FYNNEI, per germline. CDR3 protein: CASSERLALSDTQYF. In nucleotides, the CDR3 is TGTGCCAGCAGTGAACGGCTAGCCTTGTCAGATACGCAGTATTTT. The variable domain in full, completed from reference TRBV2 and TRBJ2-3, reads EPEVTQTPSHQVTQMGQEVILRCVPISNHLYFYWYRQILGQKVEFLVSFYNNEISEKSEIFDDQFSVERPDGSNFTLKIRSTKLEDSAMYFCASSERLALSDTQYFGPGTRLTVL.

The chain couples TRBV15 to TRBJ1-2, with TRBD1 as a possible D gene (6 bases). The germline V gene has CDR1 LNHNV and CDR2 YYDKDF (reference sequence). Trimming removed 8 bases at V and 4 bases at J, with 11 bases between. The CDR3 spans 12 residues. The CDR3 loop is CATSDSFYGYTF. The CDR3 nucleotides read TGTGCCACCTCGGACAGCTTCTATGGCTACACCTTC.

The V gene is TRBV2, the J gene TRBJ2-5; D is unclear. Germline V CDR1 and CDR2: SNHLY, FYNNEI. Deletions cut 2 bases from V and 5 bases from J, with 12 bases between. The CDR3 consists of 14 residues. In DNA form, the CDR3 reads TGTGCCAGCAGTGAACCTGCCTCATTGGAGACCCAGTACTTC. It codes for CASSEPASLETQYF.

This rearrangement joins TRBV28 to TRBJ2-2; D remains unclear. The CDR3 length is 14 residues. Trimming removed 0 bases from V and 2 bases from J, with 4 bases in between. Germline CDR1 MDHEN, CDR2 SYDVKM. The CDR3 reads CASSLWDNTGELFF. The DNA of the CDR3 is TGTGCCAGCAGTTTATGGGACAACACCGGGGAGCTGTTTTTT.

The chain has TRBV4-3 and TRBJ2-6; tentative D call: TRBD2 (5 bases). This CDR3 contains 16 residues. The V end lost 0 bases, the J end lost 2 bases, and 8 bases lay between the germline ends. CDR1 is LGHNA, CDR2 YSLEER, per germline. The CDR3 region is CASSQDDGAGANVLTF. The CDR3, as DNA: TGCGCCAGCAGCCAAGATGACGGGGCTGGGGCCAACGTCCTGACTTTC.

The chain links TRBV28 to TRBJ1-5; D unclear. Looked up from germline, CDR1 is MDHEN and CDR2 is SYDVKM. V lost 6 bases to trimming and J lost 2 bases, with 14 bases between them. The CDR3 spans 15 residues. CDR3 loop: CASSQRTWGNQPQHF. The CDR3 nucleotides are TGTGCCAGCAGCCAGAGGACTTGGGGCAATCAGCCCCAGCATTTT.

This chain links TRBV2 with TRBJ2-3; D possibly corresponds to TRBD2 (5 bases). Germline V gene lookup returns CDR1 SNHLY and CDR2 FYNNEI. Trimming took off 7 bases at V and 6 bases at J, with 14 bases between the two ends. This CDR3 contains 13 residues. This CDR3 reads CASIGRAADTQYF. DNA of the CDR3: TGTGCCAGCATCGGGCGAGCGGCGGATACGCAGTATTTT.

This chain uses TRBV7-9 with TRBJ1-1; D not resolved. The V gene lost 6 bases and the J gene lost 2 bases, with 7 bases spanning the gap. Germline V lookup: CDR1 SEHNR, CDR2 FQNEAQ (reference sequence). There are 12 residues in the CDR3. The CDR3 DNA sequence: TGTGCCAGCAGAGAGATAAACACTGAAGCTTTCTTT. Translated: CASREINTEAFF.

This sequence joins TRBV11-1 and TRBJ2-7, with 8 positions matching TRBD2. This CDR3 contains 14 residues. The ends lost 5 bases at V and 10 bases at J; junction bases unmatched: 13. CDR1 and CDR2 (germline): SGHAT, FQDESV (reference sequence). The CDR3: CASSHAGGPKYQYF. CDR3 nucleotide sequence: TGTGCCAGCAGCCACGCGGGGGGTCCAAAGTACCAGTACTTC.

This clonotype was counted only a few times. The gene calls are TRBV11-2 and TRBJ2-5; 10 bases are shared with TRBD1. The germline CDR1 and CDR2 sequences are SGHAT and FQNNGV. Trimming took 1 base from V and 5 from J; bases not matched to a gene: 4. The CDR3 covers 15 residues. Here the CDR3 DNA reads TGTGCCAGCAGCTTAGGTGGGACAGGGGTTGAGACCCAGTACTTC. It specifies CASSLGGTGVETQYF.

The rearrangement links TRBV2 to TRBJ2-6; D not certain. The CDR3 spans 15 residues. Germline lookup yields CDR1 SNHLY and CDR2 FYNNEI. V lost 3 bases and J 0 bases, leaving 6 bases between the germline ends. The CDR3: CASSEVSSGANVLTF. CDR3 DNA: TGTGCCAGCAGTGAGGTCTCCTCTGGGGCCAACGTCCTGACTTTC.